This T cell receptor (beta chain) was recorded in a study of OX40 agonist ivuxolimab in advanced cancers. Background for the entire study: Ivuxolimab, which targeted the costimulatory receptor OX40 (CD134), was an agonistic, fully human IgG2 monoclonal antibody. Intravenous ivuxolimab was administered to patients every 2 weeks at six dose levels: 0.01, 0.1, 0.3, 1.5, 3 and 10 mg/kg. Of the roughly 54 dose-escalation patients, hepatocellular carcinoma was present in about 20, melanoma in approximately 15, renal cell carcinoma in 9 and head and neck cancer in 9. The dose-escalation cohort was roughly 87% male with a mean age of roughly 62 years, ranging from roughly 20 to 85. Prior anti-PD-1, anti-PD-L1 or anti-CTLA-4 therapy was permitted, and checkpoint inhibitors had been received by approximately 39% of dose-escalation patients. Three dose-escalation patients achieved partial responses, one with hepatocellular carcinoma and two with cutaneous melanoma. Peripheral TCRbeta sequencing aimed to test whether ivuxolimab altered TCR sequence diversity and caused clonal T-cell expansion. The paper describes the monotherapy dose-escalation part (N ≈ 49 patients) of the phase I trial of ivuxolimab.

Trimming removed 4 bases from V and 4 bases from J; the gene matches leave 8 bases unexplained. From the cysteine through the phenylalanine, the CDR3 covers 15 amino acids. The read is trimmed to its CDR3 DNA, 45 bases read in frame from base 1. CDR1 SGHNT and CDR2 YENEEA are derived from the germline V gene. Here is what the overall study found, with its caveats: The antigen specificity of the peripheral T cells that underwent clonal expansion was not determined. After ivuxolimab, CD8+ T cells had more expanded clones than CD4+ T cells on average. At doses of 0.1 to 3.0 mg/kg, clonal expansion of both CD4+ and CD8+ blood T cells was observed from baseline to week 6. Partial responders in the 0.1-3.0 mg/kg groups had among the lowest normalized peripheral clonal expansion, especially among CD8+ T cells. Low levels of normalized T-cell clonal expansion were also seen in some nonresponding patients.

This clone was observed a single time. The specificity of this receptor is unknown. Base qualities are not at hand, and no much larger clone is one base apart. Genomic DNA was extracted from sorted cells for sequencing of the TCRbeta CDR3 region. TCRbeta CDR3 regions were sequenced using the immunoSEQ Assay. TCRdb mirrors the immuneACCESS table, restricted to in-frame sequences. Some clones are absent from its copies; in checked studies, under half trace to an unresolved V gene, and the reason for the others is unknown. The sample table holds about 67,000 clones, of which about 89% were seen once. Jointly, the top ten make up around 2.2% of the sample. Patients with a history of autoimmune disease or receiving systemic immunosuppression were excluded from the trial. Peripheral blood for TCR sequencing was collected from all dose cohorts at baseline, on cycle 4 day 1, and on cycle 7 day 1. Samples were obtained from an open-label, multicenter, first-in-human phase I dose-escalation trial of ivuxolimab. Adults with locally advanced or metastatic head and neck squamous cell, hepatocellular, melanoma or renal cell carcinoma were enrolled in the trial. Before TCR sequencing, CD4+ T cells and CD8+ T cells from peripheral blood were sorted into separate populations.

The starting material was CD4+ or CD8+ T cells sorted from blood, obtained in a trial of the OX40 agonist ivuxolimab. The receptor's source is an adult with an advanced solid tumor such as melanoma, head and neck, liver or kidney cancer. Recombination connected TRBV11-3 to TRBJ2-3; 7 bases in between match TRBD2. CDR3 loop: CASSSGKRGADTQYF. At the DNA level, the sequence is TGTGCCAGCAGCTCCGGTAAGCGGGGCGCAGATACGCAGTATTTT.